The entry that follows covers one TCR beta chain sequence. What it recognizes is unknown. The sample belongs to a study of cytomegalovirus exposure and HLA in healthy donors. This CDR3 is built from 14 residues. The germline V gene has CDR1 SGHDT and CDR2 YYEEEE. Trimming took off 0 bases at V and 4 bases at J, with 11 bases between the two ends. Study-wide findings and caveats: In vitro confirmation showed three CMV-associated chains to be CMV antigen specific. Most of the CMV-associated TCR beta chains (in a later analysis) appeared to be HLA-restricted.

A multiplex PCR was run with 60 Vbeta primers and 13 Jbeta primers. TCRdb's copy holds only in-frame clones and misses some; the assay was immunoSEQ multiplex PCR. Of 150,000 or so clones listed, about four fifths are singletons. This sequence joins TRBV5-6 and TRBJ2-7; D remains unclear. This clonotype was sampled from a man aged 30-40 years in good health and CMV-seropositive. The sequencing input was PBMCs. CDR3 amino acids: CASSLGSVAYEQYF. CDR3 in DNA: TGTGCCAGCAGCTTGGGATCCGTTGCGTACGAGCAGTACTTC.